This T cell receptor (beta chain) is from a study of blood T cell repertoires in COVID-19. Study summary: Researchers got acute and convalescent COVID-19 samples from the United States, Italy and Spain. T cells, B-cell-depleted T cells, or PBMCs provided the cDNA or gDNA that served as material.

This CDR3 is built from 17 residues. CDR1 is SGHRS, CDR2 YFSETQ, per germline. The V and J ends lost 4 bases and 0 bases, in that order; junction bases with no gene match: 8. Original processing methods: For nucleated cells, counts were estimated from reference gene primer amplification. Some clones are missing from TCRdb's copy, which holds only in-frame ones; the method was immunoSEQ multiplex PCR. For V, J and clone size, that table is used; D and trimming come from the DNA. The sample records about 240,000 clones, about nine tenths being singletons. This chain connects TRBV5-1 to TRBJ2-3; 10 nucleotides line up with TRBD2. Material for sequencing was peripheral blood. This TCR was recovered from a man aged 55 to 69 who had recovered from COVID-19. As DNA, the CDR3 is TGCGCCAGCAGCACAAAGACTAGCGGGTTTAGCACAGATACGCAGTATTTT. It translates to CASSTKTSGFSTDTQYF.